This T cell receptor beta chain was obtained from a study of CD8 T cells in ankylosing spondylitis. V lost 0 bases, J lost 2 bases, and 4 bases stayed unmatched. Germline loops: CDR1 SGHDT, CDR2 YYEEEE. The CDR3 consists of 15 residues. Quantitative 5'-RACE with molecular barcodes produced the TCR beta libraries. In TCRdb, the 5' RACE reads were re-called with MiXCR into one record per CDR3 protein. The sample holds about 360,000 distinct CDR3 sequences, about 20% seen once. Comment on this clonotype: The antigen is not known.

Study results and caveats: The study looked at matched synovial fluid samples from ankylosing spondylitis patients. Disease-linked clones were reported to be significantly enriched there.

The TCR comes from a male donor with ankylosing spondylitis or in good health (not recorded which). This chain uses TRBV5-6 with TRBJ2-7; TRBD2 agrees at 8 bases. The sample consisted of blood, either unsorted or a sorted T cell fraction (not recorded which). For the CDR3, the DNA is TGTGCCAGCAGCTTGGTGCGGGGGGCTACCTACGAGCAGTACTTC. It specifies CASSLVRGATYEQYF.